Given below is one T cell receptor beta chain in context. The record originates from a study of blood T cell repertoires in COVID-19. V was pared by 7 bases and J by 6 bases, with 4 bases of the junction left unmatched. The CDR3 has 15 residues. Germline values: CDR1 SGHTA, CDR2 FQGNSA. Here immunoSEQ multiplex PCR was the method, and the copy in TCRdb shows in-frame clones only, minus some. Altogether hundreds of thousands of clones are present, roughly 80% being singletons, with the ten largest covering 6.5% to 9.5%. This sequence originates from an elderly woman with COVID-19, enrolled during active disease. Sequencing was carried out using peripheral blood. The chain links TRBV7-2 to TRBJ2-1; the match to TRBD2 covers 15 bases. CDR3 DNA: TGTGCCAGCACCCCGGGACTAGCGGGAGGCAATGAGCAGTTCTTC. Translation: CASTPGLAGGNEQFF.